The sequence of this T cell receptor beta chain was determined in a study of regulatory T cells in long-lasting Graves disease. The CDR3 runs 14 residues. V lost 4 bases and J 3 bases, leaving 9 bases between the germline ends. Germline loops: CDR1 LGHDT, CDR2 YNNKEL (reference sequence). Time point given: newly diagnosed GD, antithyroid drugs for less than 3 months. Extracted RNA from PBMCs served as the source of the TCR library. Broader study findings: Favoring TRBV28, TRBJ1-2 and TRBJ2-5 was a feature seen in persistent disease.

The authors built TCR beta libraries using iRepertoire HTBI primers and Arm-PCR of CDR3 regions. From the multiplex PCR reads, TCRdb called clonotypes with MiXCR, one entry per CDR3 protein. The sample yields around 450,000 distinct CDR3 sequences, 15% seen once. This clonotype has at least ten counts. The antigen is not known. This sample was shared with a second study, whose subject was T cells in Graves' hyperthyroidism and ophthalmopathy. That paper states: For the diagnoses, clinical symptoms, serum thyroxine and TRAb, thyroid ultrasound and orbital computed tomography were used. Most thyroid clonotypes expanded above 0.001 appeared in blood too.

Here the sequenced sample was peripheral blood mononuclear cells (PBMCs), taken at new diagnosis, from a patient treated with antithyroid drugs. The V gene is TRBV3-1, the J gene TRBJ2-2; D is undetermined. The clonotype was recovered from a woman in her twenties or thirties with Graves disease. The CDR3 loop reads CASSPGSHTGELFF. DNA of the CDR3: TGTGCCAGCAGCCCCGGGTCACACACCGGGGAGCTGTTTTTT.